This is a list of T cell receptor beta chains from one sample in a study of blood T cell repertoires in COVID-19. Using immunoSEQ multiplex PCR, the repertoire was profiled, and TCRdb retains in-frame clones only, with some absent. The data hold 200,000 to 250,000 clones, with roughly 84% observed a single time. The sample comprised peripheral blood. The receptors come from a man in his forties or fifties with acute or convalescent COVID-19. Each CDR3 is given with its conserved first and last residue. The order of the fields is D gene, clone size, V gene, J gene, CDR3 length, CDR3 DNA, CDR3 protein. D genes are given only for firm matches. Clone size is shown for a subset of rows, as once, few, many or a class of expanded clone.

TRBD1	-	TRBV6-6	TRBJ1-5	15	TGTGCCAGCAGTTACCCGACAGGGGGCCATCAGCCCCAGCATTTT	CASSYPTGGHQPQHF
TRBD1	-	TRBV28	TRBJ1-2	17	TGTGCCAGCAGCGCCCTCCGGTTGGGGACAGTCGGGTATGGCTACACCTTC	CASSALRLGTVGYGYTF
-	-	TRBV9	TRBJ1-1	14	TGTGCCAGCAGCGGAACGACTGCGAACACTGAAGCTTTCTTT	CASSGTTANTEAFF
-	few	TRBV12-3/TRBV12-4	TRBJ1-1	13	TGTGCCAGCAGTTTAGGGGACACCACTGAAGCTTTCTTT	CASSLGDTTEAFF
-	once	TRBV29-1	TRBJ2-5	12	TGCAGCGTTGAATGGCAGCAAGAGACCCAGTACTTC	CSVEWQQETQYF
-	-	TRBV7-6	TRBJ1-6	15	TGTGCCAGCAGCTTAGTGCGGGTTGGCAATTCACCCCTCCACTTT	CASSLVRVGNSPLHF
TRBD1	-	TRBV7-3	TRBJ2-2	16	TGTGCCAGCAGCTTAACCCCAGGGGGAGCCACCGGGGAGCTGTTTTTT	CASSLTPGGATGELFF
TRBD2	-	TRBV9	TRBJ2-2	15	TGTGCCAGCAGCGTAGATCCTAGCGGGTCCGGGGAGCTGTTTTTT	CASSVDPSGSGELFF
TRBD1	once	TRBV18	TRBJ2-1	15	TGTGCCAGCTCACCGGACAGGGGGCAATACAATGAGCAGTTCTTC	CASSPDRGQYNEQFF
TRBD1	-	TRBV6-5	TRBJ1-5	15	TGTGCCAGCACCCCCATGGGGGGACAGGGGTGGCCCCAGCATTTT	CASTPMGGQGWPQHF
-	-	TRBV28	TRBJ2-3	17	TGTGCCAGCAGTTTAGGGTCTCAGGCCTTAGTCACAGATACGCAGTATTTT	CASSLGSQALVTDTQYF
-	-	TRBV4-3	TRBJ1-1	15	TGCGCCAGCAGCCATGACGGCGGTTGGAACACTGAAGCTTTCTTT	CASSHDGGWNTEAFF
TRBD1	-	TRBV19	TRBJ1-5	15	TGTGCCAGTAGTGGTACAGGGGGCGCGTCTCAGCCCCAGCATTTT	CASSGTGGASQPQHF
-	-	TRBV2	TRBJ2-7	12	TGTGCCAGCAGTGGAACCGGGTACGAGCAGTACTTC	CASSGTGYEQYF
-	-	TRBV29-1	TRBJ2-5	14	TGCAGCGTTGACAATAGAAGCGGCCAAGAGACCCAGTACTTC	CSVDNRSGQETQYF
TRBD1	-	TRBV6-5	TRBJ1-1	15	TGTGCCAGCAGTTCCGGACAGGGTTCGTACACTGAAGCTTTCTTT	CASSSGQGSYTEAFF
-	-	TRBV29-1	TRBJ1-2	16	TGCAGCGTTGAGTTCTTAAAGACAGATTCGAGGTATGGCTACACCTTC	CSVEFLKTDSRYGYTF
TRBD1	-	TRBV2	TRBJ1-5	15	TGTGCCAGCAGGTGGGGACAGGGGAGCAATCAGCCCCAGCATTTT	CASRWGQGSNQPQHF
TRBD1	-	TRBV5-8	TRBJ2-1	16	TGTGCCAGCAGCTTGGTCCCCTCGGGACAGCACAATGAGCAGTTCTTC	CASSLVPSGQHNEQFF
TRBD2	-	TRBV6-6	TRBJ2-7	14	TGTGCCAGCAAGCTAGCGGGGCCAAACTACGAGCAGTACTTC	CASKLAGPNYEQYF
TRBD2	-	TRBV4-1	TRBJ2-1	17	TGCGCCAGCAGCCGGGACCCTGCGGGGGGGTTATACAATGAGCAGTTCTTC	CASSRDPAGGLYNEQFF
-	-	TRBV11-2	TRBJ2-7	15	TGTGCCAGCAGCTTAACGTTCACAGGAGCCTACGAGCAGTACTTC	CASSLTFTGAYEQYF
-	-	TRBV5-5	TRBJ1-5	13	TGTGCCAGCGCGGGATCCAGCAATCAGCCCCAGCATTTT	CASAGSSNQPQHF
-	-	TRBV10-3	TRBJ2-3	14	TGTGCCATCTGGGGGGGGGCGGGGACAGATACGCAGTATTTT	CAIWGGAGTDTQYF
-	-	TRBV11-2	TRBJ2-1	13	TGTGCCAGCAGCCCTGGACTTTACAATGAGCAGTTCTTC	CASSPGLYNEQFF
TRBD1	once	TRBV4-1	TRBJ2-5	16	TGCGCCAGCAGCCAAGAAGGAGACAGGGGGCTAGAGACCCAGTACTTC	CASSQEGDRGLETQYF
-	-	TRBV3-1/TRBV3-2	TRBJ2-7	15	TGTGCCAGCAGCCAAACCGGGACAAGGACCTACGAGCAGTACTTC	CASSQTGTRTYEQYF
-	few	TRBV27	TRBJ1-2	13	TGTGCCAGCAAAAGGACAGCGGGACCTGGCTACACCTTC	CASKRTAGPGYTF
TRBD1	-	TRBV6-2/TRBV6-3	TRBJ2-7	13	TGTGCCAGCAGTGCGACAGGGGCCCACGAGCAGTACTTC	CASSATGAHEQYF
TRBD2	-	TRBV7-2	TRBJ2-1	16	TGTGCCAGCAGCTCCTACGGGACTAGCGGGGGGGCCGGGCAGTTCTTC	CASSSYGTSGGAGQFF
TRBD2	-	TRBV15	TRBJ2-5	15	TGTGCCACCAGCAGACCGGGACTAGCGGGGAGGACCCAGTACTTC	CATSRPGLAGRTQYF
TRBD1	-	TRBV19	TRBJ1-6	13	TGTGCCAGTAGTAGACAGGGGCCTTCACCCCTCCACTTT	CASSRQGPSPLHF
-	-	TRBV18	TRBJ2-5	15	TGTGCCAGCTCACCGGCTTACAGGGGAGGAGAGACCCAGTACTTC	CASSPAYRGGETQYF
TRBD2	-	TRBV5-1	TRBJ2-5	16	TGCGCCAGCAGAACGACTAGCGGGGGCCTCCAAGAGACCCAGTACTTC	CASRTTSGGLQETQYF
-	-	TRBV29-1	TRBJ1-2	14	TGCAGCGTTGAAGGGAGGGGAGTAGGGTATGGCTACACCTTC	CSVEGRGVGYGYTF
-	-	TRBV6-5	TRBJ1-2	11	TGTGCCAGCAGTACAGGCTATGGCTACACCTTC	CASSTGYGYTF
TRBD1	-	TRBV28	TRBJ1-4	12	TGTGCCAGTGGCAGGGGGGATGAAAAACTGTTTTTT	CASGRGDEKLFF
-	few	TRBV15	TRBJ1-3	17	TGTGCCACCAGCAGAGATTTCCCGGGAACCTTGGGAAACACCATATATTTT	CATSRDFPGTLGNTIYF
TRBD1	-	TRBV4-1	TRBJ1-1	16	TGCGCCAGCAGCCAACCCACCGGGACAGGGGGTACTGAAGCTTTCTTT	CASSQPTGTGGTEAFF
TRBD1	-	TRBV5-1	TRBJ2-7	15	TGCGCCAGCAGCTTGGGGACAGGGGGAGGGCTGGAGCAGTACTTC	CASSLGTGGGLEQYF
-	-	TRBV7-3	TRBJ1-2	14	TGTGCCAGCAGCTTCGGGACTCTGGTAGACGGCTACACCTTC	CASSFGTLVDGYTF
-	once	TRBV15	TRBJ1-6	16	TGTGCCACCAGCAGAGAGCGGGTGGTCGGGAATTCACCCCTCCACTTT	CATSRERVVGNSPLHF
TRBD1	-	TRBV4-1	TRBJ2-7	18	TGCGCCAGCAGCCAAATCTTGAATTCGGGACAGGGTGTTTACGAGCAGTACTTC	CASSQILNSGQGVYEQYF
TRBD1	-	TRBV9	TRBJ2-7	15	TGTGCCAGCAGCCGAAGGGGGCAGGGAATTGACGAGCAGTACTTC	CASSRRGQGIDEQYF
-	-	TRBV7-2	TRBJ1-1	14	TGTGCCAGCACCCTTGACAGTAAGAACACTGAAGCTTTCTTT	CASTLDSKNTEAFF
-	-	TRBV19	TRBJ2-1	15	TGTGCCAGTAGTATGGGGCAGGGATCCTACAATGAGCAGTTCTTC	CASSMGQGSYNEQFF
TRBD1	-	TRBV6-5	TRBJ1-2	14	TGTGCCAGCAGTTACCTCGGACAGGGCTCTGGCTACACCTTC	CASSYLGQGSGYTF
TRBD1	-	TRBV3-1/TRBV3-2	TRBJ1-2	15	TGTGCCAGCAGCCAAGATATAGGGACAGTCTATGGCTACACCTTC	CASSQDIGTVYGYTF
-	-	TRBV7-4	TRBJ1-3	16	TGTGCCAGCACCCGGCGACTGCGCCCCTCTGGAAACACCATATATTTT	CASTRRLRPSGNTIYF
-	few	TRBV7-3	TRBJ1-2	15	TGTGCCAGCAGCTTAATGTCCAGGGTGGACTATGGCTACACCTTC	CASSLMSRVDYGYTF
TRBD1	-	TRBV15	TRBJ1-2	15	TGTGCCACCAGCGGCGGACAGGGTTTATGGTATGGCTACACCTTC	CATSGGQGLWYGYTF
-	-	TRBV12-3/TRBV12-4	TRBJ1-2	13	TGTGCCAGCAGCCTAGAGAGAGTTAGGGGCTACACCTTC	CASSLERVRGYTF